One sample yielded the 27 T cell receptor beta chains listed below, sequenced in a study of spatial heterogeneity in lung cancer. TCRdb processed the 5' RACE reads anew with MiXCR; each CDR3 protein has one entry. The sample contains approximately 40,000 distinct CDR3 sequences, approximately 13% of which appear only once. Regarding time point: sample taken at primary tumor resection. From tumor, nontumor lung or frozen PBMC, whole RNA was taken unsorted for sequencing. The input for sequencing was PBMCs, taken at surgery. These receptors all stem from a male donor with early-stage non-small cell lung cancer.

The chain carries TRBV2 and TRBJ1-5, with D perhaps matching TRBD1 (5 bases). Looked up from germline, CDR1 is SNHLY and CDR2 is FYNNEI. The CDR3 runs 18 residues. The ends were cut back, 0 bases at V and 0 bases at J, with 15 bases in the middle. The CDR3: CASSEAATAGDSNQPQHF. In nucleotides, the CDR3 is TGTGCCAGCAGTGAAGCCGCGACGGCGGGGGATAGCAATCAGCCCCAGCATTTT.

The chain employs TRBV18 and TRBJ1-1; 10 positions agree with TRBD1. The CDR3 covers 15 residues. Germline V gives CDR1 KGHSH, CDR2 LQKENI. With 1 base clipped from V and 4 bases from J, the junction kept 3 bases outside the gene matches. The CDR3 DNA sequence: TGTGCCAGCTCACCACAGGGACAGGGGATCACTGAAGCTTTCTTT. It yields the protein CASSPQGQGITEAFF.

V usage is TRBV27 and J usage is TRBJ1-6; no reliable D call. Germline V lookup: CDR1 MNHEY, CDR2 SMNVEV (reference sequence). The CDR3 is made up of 12 amino acids. V gave up 2 bases and J gave up 10 bases, with 6 bases separating them. In DNA, the CDR3 is TGTGCCAGCAGTTTACTAGGGTCACCCCTCCACTTT. It specifies CASSLLGSPLHF.

This chain uses TRBV12-3 or TRBV12-4 with TRBJ2-5, with 10 nucleotides matching TRBD2. This CDR3 comprises 15 residues. The ends lost 5 bases at V and 2 bases at J; junction bases unmatched: 5. The CDR3 loop is CASSLWTSGQETQYF. The DNA for the CDR3 is TGTGCCAGCAGTCTATGGACTAGCGGACAAGAGACCCAGTACTTC.

In this sample, this clonotype turned up a few times. This chain joins TRBV20-1 and TRBJ2-5; TRBD2 agrees at 13 bases. The CDR3 loop spans 15 amino acids. Germline V lookup: CDR1 DFQATT, CDR2 SNEGSKA (reference sequence). With V trimmed by 2 bases and J by 4 bases, 4 bases remained unmatched. The CDR3 sequence: CSARSWTSGRETQYF. CDR3 DNA: TGCAGTGCTAGATCCTGGACTAGCGGGAGAGAGACCCAGTACTTC.

The table lists this clonotype with a few counts. The J gene is TRBJ1-4, the V gene TRBV5-1; D unclear. Germline V CDR1 and CDR2: SGHRS, YFSETQ. Trimming removed 2 bases from V and 6 bases from J, with 8 bases in between. This CDR3 has 13 amino acids. The CDR3 region has the DNA TGCGCCAGCAGCTTCGGACGGGATGAAAAACTGTTTTTT. Residues: CASSFGRDEKLFF.

The chain carries TRBV9 and TRBJ1-1; D unclear. V was clipped by 0 bases and J by 3 bases, with 15 bases between them. The CDR3 has 16 residues. Germline V lookup: CDR1 SGDLS, CDR2 YYNGEE. CDR3 sequence reads: CASSVGSLWDDTEAFF. As DNA, the CDR3 is TGTGCCAGCAGCGTAGGATCCCTCTGGGATGACACTGAAGCTTTCTTT.

The chain carries TRBV29-1 and TRBJ1-2, with a weak D call TRBD1 (6 bases). V was clipped by 6 bases and J by 5 bases, with 13 bases between them. Germline values: CDR1 SQVTM, CDR2 ANQGSEA. This CDR3 comprises 12 residues. DNA for the CDR3: TGCAGCGTCGATGGGGGGGCATATGGCTACACCTTC. Translation gives CSVDGGAYGYTF.

This chain joins TRBV6-1 and TRBJ2-6, with D possibly called TRBD1 or TRBD2 (5 bases each). The CDR3 loop spans 14 amino acids. Trimming took 2 bases from V and 12 from J, leaving 14 bases between them. From germline, CDR1 is MNHNS and CDR2 SASEGT. CDR3 DNA: TGTGCCAGCAGTGAACTCACGGGACCACCCGTCCTGACTTTC. Its translation: CASSELTGPPVLTF.

There are many counts of this clonotype. The chain combines TRBV7-9 with TRBJ2-3, with D perhaps matching TRBD1 (6 bases). CDR3 length: 16 residues. Germline V gives CDR1 SEHNR, CDR2 FQNEAQ (reference sequence). Between the trimmed V and J ends, which lost 4 bases and 2 bases, there was a span of 16 bases. The CDR3 DNA sequence: TGTGCCAGCAGCTACCAGGGGCCTAAGTCCACAGATACGCAGTATTTT. Its translation: CASSYQGPKSTDTQYF.

The chain joins TRBV7-2 to TRBJ2-5, with D perhaps matching TRBD1 or TRBD2 (5 bases each). V was clipped by 5 bases and J by 4 bases, with 11 bases between them. The CDR3 loop spans 13 amino acids. Germline V gene lookup returns CDR1 SGHTA and CDR2 FQGNSA. CDR3 sequence: CASSKGRRETQYF. The CDR3, as DNA: TGTGCCAGCAGCAAGGGACGGAGAGAGACCCAGTACTTC.

The chain links TRBV2 to TRBJ1-4; D might be TRBD1 (6 bases). CDR1 is SNHLY and CDR2 is FYNNEI in the germline V gene. CDR3 length: 13 residues. Trimming left V 7 bases short and J 8 bases short, with 14 bases between. CDR3 coding DNA: TGTGCCAGCAATACAGGGCTTAGGGAAAAACTGTTTTTT. Translation: CASNTGLREKLFF.

The sample holds a few counts of this clonotype. The chain couples TRBV6-2 or TRBV6-3 to TRBJ2-5, with TRBD2 matching over 7 bases. The CDR3 is 15 residues long. The V gene's germline CDR1 is MNHEY and CDR2 SVGEGT. The junction had 7 bases not matched to a gene; V was cut back by 4 bases and J by 2 bases. The CDR3 sequence is CASSFRLAAQETQYF. The CDR3 region has the DNA TGTGCCAGCAGTTTCCGACTAGCTGCGCAAGAGACCCAGTACTTC.

This clonotype came up a few times. The chain combines TRBV29-1 with TRBJ2-7; D remains ambiguous. Trimming cost V 3 bases and J 6 bases, with 9 bases left between them. The CDR3 covers 11 residues. The germline V gene has CDR1 SQVTM and CDR2 ANQGSEA. The CDR3 nucleotides read TGCAGCGTTGACGGCTATAGCGAGCAGTACTTC. This sequence encodes CSVDGYSEQYF.

The rearrangement links TRBV2 to TRBJ1-1; 9 bases map to TRBD1. This CDR3 region has 14 residues. Trimming removed 4 bases from V and 7 bases from J; junction bases left unmatched: 7. The germline V gene has CDR1 SNHLY and CDR2 FYNNEI. Here the CDR3 DNA reads TGTGCCAGCAGTGTAAGGACAGGGGCGTTTGAAGCTTTCTTT. Translation: CASSVRTGAFEAFF.

This clonotype has a count of ten or more. V and J are TRBV15 and TRBJ2-2; D not certain. Trimming shortened V by 5 bases and J by 0 bases, and 4 bases separated the two germline ends. Per germline, CDR1 LNHNV and CDR2 YYDKDF (reference sequence). The CDR3 contains 13 residues. Here the CDR3 reads CATSRANTGELFF. CDR3 DNA sequence: TGTGCCACCAGCCGAGCGAACACCGGGGAGCTGTTTTTT.

Concerning this clonotype: A much larger clonotype is one base distant, so this may be a read error. This CDR3 fails to terminate in the conserved phenylalanine or tryptophan, so it likely reflects a read error. The chain combines TRBV28 with TRBJ2-1, with D possibly matching TRBD1 (6 bases). The CDR3 is made up of 12 amino acids. V lost 11 bases and J 6 bases, leaving 14 bases between the germline ends. CDR1 is MDHEN and CDR2 is SYDVKM in the germline V gene. This CDR3 reads CAWSGEGNEQFS. The CDR3 DNA follows: TGTGCCTGGTCAGGGGAAGGCAATGAGCAGTTCTCC.

This clonotype was found a few times. The chain is built from TRBV20-1 and TRBJ2-1; D gene ambiguous. This CDR3 contains 15 residues. With 5 bases removed from V and 5 bases from J, the gap between germline ends came to 19 bases. Germline CDR1 and CDR2: DFQATT and SNEGSKA (reference sequence). Written as DNA, the CDR3 is TGCAGTGCTGTCCTGGGCGAACGTCCCAACAATGAGCAGTTCTTC. Translating gives CSAVLGERPNNEQFF.

This clonotype was picked up many times. The V gene is TRBV4-3, the J gene TRBJ2-3, with D unresolved. CDR1 and CDR2 from the germline V gene are LGHNA and YSLEER. Trimming shortened V by 0 bases and J by 5 bases, and 21 bases separated the two germline ends. CDR3 length: 18 residues. CDR3 bases: TGCGCCAGCAGCCAAGATTATTTGTCGCAGGCTCCGGAAGATACGCAGTATTTT. It specifies CASSQDYLSQAPEDTQYF.

The chain carries TRBV5-1 and TRBJ2-7; D call uncertain. There are 12 residues in the CDR3. V was shortened by 2 bases and J by 6 bases, with 9 bases between the two germline ends. Germline CDR1 SGHRS, CDR2 YFSETQ. CDR3 bases: TGCGCCAGCAGCTTAGGGCGCAGCGAGCAGTACTTC. Translation gives CASSLGRSEQYF.

This clonotype showed up many times. The V call is TRBV5-1, the J call TRBJ1-6, with unresolved D. Per the germline V gene, CDR1 is SGHRS and CDR2 is YFSETQ. Trimming shortened V by 0 bases and J by 8 bases, and 12 bases separated the two germline ends. This CDR3 spans 15 amino acids. CDR3 DNA sequence: TGCGCCAGCAGCTTGGCTCAGAGAGAAGATTCACCCCTCCACTTT. It encodes CASSLAQREDSPLHF. Full variable domain (outside the CDR3, taken from reference TRBV5-1 and TRBJ1-6): KAGVTQTPRYLIKTRGQQVTLSCSPISGHRSVSWYQQTPGQGLQFLFEYFSETQRNKGNFPGRFSGRQFSNSRSEMNVSTLELGDSALYLCASSLAQREDSPLHFGNGTRLTVT.

A few counts support this clonotype. The CDR3 here is CASSFGDSTVRQYF. The DNA of the CDR3 is TGTGCCAGCAGTTTCGGGGACAGTACCGTCCGGCAGTACTTC. This chain joins TRBV12-3 or TRBV12-4 and TRBJ2-7; 7 bases agree with TRBD1. The CDR3 spans 14 residues. The trim removed 3 bases at V and 9 bases at J, leaving 11 bases unmatched.

This clonotype was recorded a few times. The chain employs TRBV2 and TRBJ2-5, with no clear D. Deletions cut 9 bases from V and 1 base from J, with 15 bases between. This CDR3 is 14 amino acids long. From germline, CDR1 is SNHLY and CDR2 FYNNEI. Here the CDR3 DNA reads TGTGCCAGTCGTCTGAACTCCCCCCAAGAGACCCAGTACTTC. This translates into CASRLNSPQETQYF.

The genes are TRBV10-3 and TRBJ1-1, with D unclear. This CDR3 region has 13 residues. Germline values: CDR1 ENHRY, CDR2 SYGVKD. V was shortened by 11 bases and J by 6 bases, with 19 bases between the two germline ends. Here the CDR3 DNA reads TGTGCCGCTCGGAGGCCGGGTTCTTCTGAAGCTTTCTTT. Protein: CAARRPGSSEAFF.

The CDR3 coding sequence is TGTGCCAGCAGTCCGTCTAGCGGGAGTGATGAGCAGTTCTTC. Translation: CASSPSSGSDEQFF. The gene calls are TRBV12-3 or TRBV12-4 and TRBJ2-1, with TRBD2 matching 10 bases. The length of the CDR3 is 14 residues. V shed 5 bases, J shed 8 bases, and the junction held 6 bases outside the gene matches.

This clonotype was seen a few times. The rearrangement joins TRBV11-2 to TRBJ2-3; maybe TRBD2 (6 bases). The CDR3 is 15 residues long. The V gene's germline CDR1 is SGHAT and CDR2 FQNNGV. V shed 3 bases and J shed 0 bases, with 10 bases lying between them. The CDR3 DNA sequence: TGTGCCAGCAGCTTGGGGGGAGTGAGCACAGATACGCAGTATTTT. Its protein product is CASSLGGVSTDTQYF.

This clonotype was seen a few times. V gene TRBV5-1 combines with J gene TRBJ2-7; the match to TRBD1 covers 7 bases. CDR3 length: 15 amino acids. The ends lost 5 bases at V and 3 bases at J; junction bases unmatched: 11. Germline assignment: CDR1 SGHRS and CDR2 YFSETQ. The CDR3, as DNA: TGCGCCAGCAGTCCCGGGACAGCTAGTTTCTACGAGCAGTACTTC. Residues: CASSPGTASFYEQYF.